The sample holds many counts of the clone carrying this T cell receptor (beta chain). This sample is drawn from a study of T-cell reconstitution after alpha-beta-depleted transplantation in children. Using unique molecular identifiers, the investigators prepared the TCRbeta library. TCRdb reprocessed the PCR reads via MiXCR and lists one record per CDR3 protein. The sample comprises 600,000 to 700,000 distinct CDR3 sequences, roughly 14% of which are singletons, and approximately 0.8% rests with the top ten. The sequence derives from a girl aged 2 to 9 with congenital amegakaryocytic thrombocytopenia, due to receive a stem cell transplant. This specimen consisted of PBMCs, obtained before TCRalphabeta/CD19-depleted stem cell transplant.

The CDR3 here is CSATLSGRHSSRDNEQFF. DNA for the CDR3: TGCAGTGCTACCCTAAGCGGGAGGCACTCGAGTAGGGACAATGAGCAGTTCTTC. The V gene is TRBV20-1, the J gene TRBJ2-1; 9 bases map to TRBD2. V gave up 4 bases and J gave up 5 bases; unmatched junction bases: 18. From germline, CDR1 is DFQATT and CDR2 SNEGSKA (reference sequence). The CDR3 contains 18 residues.